The rows below give T cell receptor beta chains drawn from one sample of a study of cytomegalovirus exposure and HLA in healthy donors. TCRdb's copy holds only in-frame clones and misses some; the assay was immunoSEQ multiplex PCR. Recorded for this sample: approximately 45,000 clones. Source material: PBMCs. These receptors all stem from a woman in her 40s in good health and CMV-seronegative. Each CDR3 is given with its conserved first and last residue. The D gene is left open where the match is weak.

J gene,D gene,V gene,CDR3 protein,CDR3 DNA
TRBJ2-1,TRBD2,TRBV5-1,CASSLGTSGEGQQFF,TGCGCCAGCAGCTTGGGGACTAGCGGGGAAGGGCAGCAGTTCTTC
TRBJ1-1,NA,TRBV19,CASSTGGNTEAFF,TGTGCCAGTAGTACCGGGGGGAACACTGAAGCTTTCTTT
TRBJ1-2,NA,TRBV4-1,CASSQLSYRRRAIANYGYTF,TGCGCCAGCAGCCAATTATCATACCGACGGCGGGCTATAGCTAACTATGGCTACACCTTC
TRBJ1-5,TRBD1,TRBV6-1,CASSGQANQPQHF,TGTGCCAGCAGCGGACAGGCGAATCAGCCCCAGCATTTT
TRBJ1-5,NA,TRBV6-1,CASMAGGSNQPQHF,TGTGCCAGCATGGCTGGCGGCTCCAATCAGCCCCAGCATTTT
TRBJ2-7,NA,TRBV11-3,CASRQRGPAYEQYF,TGTGCCAGCCGACAAAGGGGTCCCGCCTACGAGCAGTACTTC
TRBJ1-6,TRBD1,TRBV6-1,CATGQGSPLHF,TGTGCCACCGGACAGGGATCACCCCTCCACTTT
TRBJ2-1,NA,TRBV15,CATSSASVNEQFF,TGTGCCACCAGCAGCGCGTCCGTCAATGAGCAGTTCTTC
TRBJ1-2,NA,TRBV6-1,CASSGRGNYGYTF,TGTGCCAGCAGCGGCCGGGGTAACTATGGCTACACCTTC
TRBJ1-2,NA,TRBV4-1,CASSHLGTRLTNGYTF,TGCGCCAGCAGCCACCTAGGAACGCGTTTAACTAATGGCTACACCTTC
TRBJ1-1,NA,TRBV5-1,CASSRKTVNTEAFF,TGCGCCAGCAGCAGGAAGACAGTGAACACTGAAGCTTTCTTT
TRBJ2-5,TRBD1,TRBV9,CASSVPDRGETQYF,TGTGCCAGCAGCGTACCCGACAGGGGGGAGACCCAGTACTTC
TRBJ2-3,NA,TRBV5-1,CASSETGIPLSDTQYF,TGCGCCAGCAGCGAGACCGGGATCCCGTTATCAGATACGCAGTATTTT
TRBJ1-2,NA,TRBV6-1,CASTSPFYGYTF,TGTGCCAGCACTTCCCCCTTCTATGGCTACACCTTC
TRBJ2-5,NA,TRBV6-1,CASSADSGETQYF,TGTGCCAGCAGTGCTGACTCCGGGGAGACCCAGTACTTC
TRBJ1-2,NA,TRBV7-2,CASSNPGGYGYTF,TGTGCCAGCAGCAACCCGGGAGGTTACGGCTACACCTTC
TRBJ1-1,NA,TRBV7-2,CASSPRRWESEAFF,TGTGCCAGCAGCCCCCGGAGGTGGGAGTCTGAAGCTTTCTTT
TRBJ2-3,NA,TRBV6-5,CASSYSGGFTDTQYF,TGTGCCAGCAGTTACTCTGGCGGGTTCACAGATACGCAGTATTTT
TRBJ1-1,NA,TRBV21-1,CASRLRGTEAFF,TGTGCCAGCAGATTAAGGGGAACTGAAGCTTTCTTT
TRBJ2-3,NA,TRBV4-1,CASSPLQGGGSTDTQYF,TGCGCCAGCAGCCCACTACAAGGGGGGGGGAGCACAGATACGCAGTATTTT
TRBJ1-3,NA,TRBV6-5,CAGRTGGNTIYF,TGTGCCGGCCGAACAGGGGGAAACACCATATATTTT
TRBJ2-7,TRBD1,TRBV6-5,CASRTGISYEQYF,TGTGCCAGCAGGACAGGGATATCCTACGAGCAGTACTTC
TRBJ1-1,TRBD1,TRBV6-1,CAGDRGGGTEAFF,TGTGCCGGGGACAGGGGAGGGGGCACTGAAGCTTTCTTT
TRBJ1-1,NA,TRBV6-5,CASRTDSNTEAFF,TGTGCCAGCCGAACGGACTCTAACACTGAAGCTTTCTTT
TRBJ1-2,TRBD1,TRBV2,CASSDYRGHGYTF,TGTGCCAGCAGTGACTACAGGGGCCATGGCTACACCTTC
TRBJ1-5,NA,TRBV27,CASRLQDGRTQHF,TGTGCCAGCAGGCTTCAAGATGGGAGGACCCAGCATTTT
TRBJ2-6,NA,TRBV4-3,CASSQVQGTGANVLTF,TGCGCCAGCAGCCAAGTACAGGGTACTGGGGCCAACGTCCTGACTTTC
TRBJ2-7,TRBD1,TRBV7-9,CASSSGQGVSEQYF,TGTGCCAGCAGCTCGGGACAGGGGGTAAGCGAGCAGTACTTC
TRBJ1-1,NA,TRBV11-3,CASSFSSNTEAFF,TGTGCCAGCAGCTTCTCCAGTAACACTGAAGCTTTCTTT
TRBJ1-2,NA,TRBV6-6,CASSYSLKRLNYGYTF,TGTGCCAGCAGTTACTCGCTGAAGCGCCTTAACTATGGCTACACCTTC
TRBJ1-1,NA,TRBV6-4,CASSEARGTEAFF,TGTGCCAGCAGTGAAGCCCGGGGGACTGAAGCTTTCTTT
TRBJ2-5,NA,TRBV2,CASHGDGETQYF,TGTGCCAGCCACGGAGACGGGGAGACCCAGTACTTC
TRBJ1-1,NA,TRBV19,CASSIDFPGGTGTEAFF,TGTGCCAGTAGTATAGATTTCCCGGGGGGGACGGGCACTGAAGCTTTCTTT
TRBJ2-1,NA,TRBV5-1,CASNPDSSRAYNEQFF,TGCGCCAGCAACCCAGACTCATCCAGGGCCTACAATGAGCAGTTCTTC
TRBJ2-1,TRBD2,TRBV9,CASSGPSGSYNEQFF,TGTGCCAGCAGCGGCCCTAGCGGCTCCTACAATGAGCAGTTCTTC
TRBJ1-1,TRBD1,TRBV18,CASSPDRASSAFF,TGTGCCAGCTCCCCAGACAGGGCATCTTCGGCTTTCTTT
TRBJ2-7,NA,TRBV18,CASSQGSGRSGVGEQYF,TGTGCCAGCTCACAAGGTTCGGGTCGCTCAGGGGTGGGAGAGCAGTACTTC
TRBJ2-7,TRBD2,TRBV6-5,CASSSGLGWNF,TGTGCCAGCAGTTCCGGACTAGGTTGGAACTTC
TRBJ1-1,TRBD1,TRBV19,CATSDRGRLNTEAFF,TGTGCCACCTCGGACAGGGGCCGCCTGAACACTGAAGCTTTCTTT
TRBJ1-4,NA,TRBV4-1,CASSQVGQGNEKLFF,TGCGCCAGCAGCCAAGTTGGGCAGGGGAATGAAAAACTGTTTTTT
TRBJ2-1,NA,TRBV14,CASSRRDLPNEQFF,TGTGCCAGCAGCCGGCGGGACCTTCCCAATGAGCAGTTCTTC
TRBJ2-3,TRBD2,TRBV18,CASSPLLAGDTDTQYF,TGTGCCAGCTCACCATTACTAGCGGGGGACACAGATACGCAGTATTTT
TRBJ2-7,TRBD1,TRBV5-1,CASSPGQGEQYF,TGCGCCAGCAGCCCCGGACAGGGCGAGCAGTACTTC
TRBJ2-7,NA,TRBV28,CASSSYRDSAAYEQYF,TGTGCCAGCAGTTCGTACCGGGACTCAGCTGCCTACGAGCAGTACTTC
TRBJ1-2,NA,TRBV18,CASSPQQQIDGYTF,TGTGCCAGCTCACCACAGCAACAGATTGATGGCTACACCTTC
TRBJ2-1,TRBD2,TRBV11-2,CASSLEAGGPTEQFF,TGTGCCAGCAGCTTAGAGGCGGGAGGACCTACTGAGCAGTTCTTC
TRBJ1-1,TRBD1,TRBV6-1,CASTEGQGATDEAFF,TGTGCCAGCACCGAGGGCCAGGGGGCGACCGATGAAGCTTTCTTT
TRBJ1-2,NA,TRBV6-1,CASRRPDSTDGYTF,TGTGCCAGCAGAAGACCGGACAGCACCGATGGCTACACCTTC